The clone carrying this T cell receptor (beta chain) was counted between two and nine times. Its specificity is not known. Primers: 60 Vbeta forward and 13 Jbeta reverse. Repertoires were generated with immunoSEQ multiplex PCR, while TCRdb's copy carries only in-frame clones and drops some. Of 170,000 or so clones listed, more than 80% are singletons. The data were obtained in a study of cytomegalovirus exposure and HLA in healthy donors. As for the study in general: Around 80 million unique TCR sequences came from HLA-typed donors in an early release.

Findings of the study overall: Being productive about 87% or about 30% of the time was typical of most TCR beta V segments in an earlier analysis.

V lost 6 bases and J lost 3, with 9 bases in between. The CDR3 sequence is 12 residues long. Germline CDR1 and CDR2: SQVTM and ANQGSEA. This sequence joins TRBV29-1 and TRBJ1-5; D remains unclear. This clonotype originated in a man between 18 and 35 years old in good health and CMV-seronegative. Sequencing used PBMCs. CDR3 loop: CSVLAPNQPQHF. CDR3 sequence (DNA): TGCAGCGTCCTTGCGCCCAATCAGCCCCAGCATTTT. Variable domain in full (rest from reference TRBV29-1 and TRBJ1-5): SAVISQKPSRDICQRGTSLTIQCQVDSQVTMMFWYRQQPGQSLTLIATANQGSEATYESGFVIDKFPISRPNLTFSTLTVSNMSPEDSSIYLCSVLAPNQPQHFGDGTRLSIL.